The sequence of this T cell receptor (beta chain) was determined in a study of radiation and T cells in renal cell carcinoma (dated by TCRdb to 2020 to 2021). Concerning the study at large: TCR beta sequencing covered fewer than 60 samples in total, comprising roughly 25 tumors and some 27 peripheral blood samples. The final blood draw was performed at 4 weeks after radiation, at the same time as nephrectomy. A total of approximately 4 million unique CDR3 nucleotide sequences, encoding some 2,700,000 unique CDR3 amino acid sequences, were found across all 53 samples.

The sample's time point label, decoded: blood 4 weeks post-SBRT, at nephrectomy. What the treatment or condition label conveys for this sample: 15 Gy SBRT to primary tumor, nephrectomy 4 weeks later. The samples were obtained from a clinical trial, where primary renal cell carcinomas were treated with 15 Gy stereotactic body radiation therapy and then removed by nephrectomy 4 weeks afterward. To follow tumor-enriched clonotypes, peripheral blood was collected serially from radiation-treated patients at baseline and again at 2 weeks and 4 weeks after SBRT. All patients had renal cell carcinoma with clear cell pathology. Genomic DNA for TCR sequencing was prepared using the QIAamp DNA Blood Mini Kit (Qiagen). The analyses included just those samples that passed every quality control check. Following the manufacturer's recommendations, the immunoSEQ kit was used to generate TCR beta libraries from genomic DNA. To prepare libraries, a first multiplex PCR with proprietary primers was run, followed by a second PCR that added unique barcodes, and a bead cleanup was done after each round. Each sample batch included a kit-provided positive control reaction and a negative control reaction. The final libraries were assessed on an Agilent 4200 TapeStation D1000 ScreenTape, pooled by volume, and quantified by qPCR. Sequencing was performed on an Illumina NextSeq500 with a MidOutput 150-cycle cartridge, and 156 Read1 and 15 Index1 cycles were run with kit custom primers. The pooled library was loaded at around 0.93 pM with approximately 20% PhiX control spiked in. Under the source paper's analysis protocol: Vendor-processed data were analyzed in R, and a clonotype was defined as all T cells sharing the same CDR3 nucleotide sequence. For clone abundance analyses, frequencies were normalized to the 10,000 most abundant clones in each sample. Public T cell clones, averaging fewer than five per sample, were removed before analysis. An abundance difference of at least 32-fold between compartments was the criterion for calling clonotypes tumor-enriched or baseline blood-enriched. A beta-binomial differential abundance model was used to identify clonotypes that expanded or contracted between blood time points. Similarity between tumor and blood repertoires was quantified using the Baroni-Urbani and Buser coefficient, and groups were compared with two-tailed Wilcoxon tests in R. TCRdb holds this immuneACCESS table with in-frame rearrangements only. Some clones are missing; in checked studies, unresolved V genes explain under half, and the rest has no known cause. From that table come the V and J calls and clone size; the DNA was used to work out D and trimming. This sample holds about 170,000 clones; about nine tenths were observed only once. Of the sample, roughly 10% falls within the top ten clones.

CDR1 is given as LGHNA and CDR2 as YSLEER, both from the germline V gene. The CDR3 has 12 amino acids, counting the end cysteine and phenylalanine. The entry retains the CDR3 DNA only, 36 bases that are in frame from base 1. Trimming removed 10 bases from V and 2 bases from J, leaving 10 bases between the germline ends. Comments on this clone: Its antigen is currently not known. No base-level quality is on record; no much larger clone is a single base apart.

Findings and caveats that apply to the study as a whole: With a single-armed trial design, the study had no way to address how radiation dose or scheduling affects the TCR repertoire. In blood, the top tumor clonotypes increased from baseline to 2 weeks after radiation and then shrank by 4 weeks, which suggests a temporary expansion of tumor-resident clones. Because pretreatment tumor biopsies were not available, the study could not determine whether clonotypes were already present within the tumor at baseline. Tracking of blood repertoire dynamics stopped at roughly 29 days after treatment, with no follow-up past that point.

Sequenced material: blood, taken from a patient whose treatment included radiotherapy and nephrectomy. The TCR was taken from a woman aged 45-60 years with renal cell carcinoma. The chain is made from TRBV4-3 and TRBJ2-3, with the D gene too uncertain to name. The nucleotide sequence reads as follows: TGCGCCAAGGAATGGCACACAGATACGCAGTATTTT. Its protein product is CAKEWHTDTQYF.